One and the same sample provided the 12 T cell receptor beta chains below, sequenced in a study of T cell clonality in common variable immunodeficiency (dated by TCRdb to between 2015 and 2016). The library was made by the immunoSEQ multiplex PCR assay. The table comes from immuneACCESS by way of TCRdb, which keeps in-frame sequences with V and J called. Part of the clones is missing from these tables; in studies checked, under half for an unresolved V gene and the rest for unknown reasons. The sample counts roughly 42,000 clones, each observed more than once. Of the sample, less than 2.5% falls within the top ten clones. Sequencing was done on a sample of peripheral blood mononuclear cells. These receptors were taken from a person aged 18 to 75 in good health.

This clone was recorded many times. The read comes to an end 3 residues before the CDR3 does, leaving the germline J gene to fill in the end. The V and J genes are TRBV9 and TRBJ2-2, with D possibly TRBD2 on 6 matching bases. The germline V gene has CDR1 SGDLS and CDR2 YYNGEE. The V end lost 1 base, the J end lost 4 bases, and 11 bases lay between the germline ends. The length of the CDR3 is 15 residues. The DNA read from the CDR3 is TGTGCCAGCAGCGTAAGCGGAGGGCCCACCGGGGAG. Amino acid sequence: CASSVSGGPTGE. The whole CDR3 protein reads CASSVSGGPTGELFF.

As concerns this clone: The read stops 3 residues short of the end of the CDR3; the missing end is completed from the germline J gene. The rearrangement joins TRBV19 to TRBJ1-2; no definite D call. Germline CDR1 LNHDA, CDR2 SQIVND (reference sequence). The length of the CDR3 is 18 residues. Partial CDR3 DNA: TGTGCCAGTAGTATAGAAGTAGCGGGAGTTGGTGACACAGATACC. Translation gives CASSIEVAGVGDTDT. The whole CDR3 protein is CASSIEVAGVGDTDTYTF.

This clone appeared many times. Sequencing ends 3 residues short of the CDR3 end; the germline J gene provides the rest. The chain joins TRBV2 to TRBJ2-2; no firm D call. Germline CDR1 and CDR2: SNHLY and FYNNEI. The CDR3 length is 15 residues. Trimming pared 3 bases from V and 4 bases from J, leaving 12 bases between. The CDR3 loop is CASSESQVGTGELFF. The CDR3 DNA, read in part, is TGTGCCAGCAGTGAGTCGCAAGTCGGCACCGGGGAG.

This clone has a count of ten or more. The sequenced fragment ends 3 residues before the CDR3 boundary, so the rest is inferred from the germline J gene. The V gene is TRBV2, the J gene TRBJ2-3, with a tentative D call TRBD1 (6 bases). Germline CDR1 is SNHLY and CDR2 is FYNNEI. The V end lost 6 bases, the J end lost 0 bases, and 13 bases lay between the germline ends. This CDR3 spans 15 amino acids. CDR3 DNA, as far as it was read: TGTGCCAGCAGCGCGGACAGAACTAGCACAGATACG. The encoded protein is CASSADRTSTDT. The CDR3 as a whole reads CASSADRTSTDTQYF. The variable domain in full, completed from reference TRBV2 and TRBJ2-3, reads EPEVTQTPSHQVTQMGQEVILRCVPISNHLYFYWYRQILGQKVEFLVSFYNNEISEKSEIFDDQFSVERPDGSNFTLKIRSTKLEDSAMYFCASSADRTSTDTQYFGPGTRLTVL.

This clone was seen ten or more times. CDR3 protein: CASSAGTKTNYGYTF. The sequenced CDR3 bases are TGTGCCAGCAGCGCCGGGACAAAAACTAACTATGGC. The V gene is TRBV5-6, the J gene TRBJ1-2, with a weak D call TRBD1 (6 bases). The read comes to an end 3 residues before the CDR3 does, leaving the germline J gene to fill in the end. V lost 4 bases, J lost 0 bases, and 13 bases lay in between. The CDR3 is made up of 15 amino acids. Germline CDR1 and CDR2: SGHDT and YYEEEE.

This clone was seen at least ten times. The read comes to an end 3 residues before the CDR3 does, leaving the germline J gene to fill in the end. This chain connects TRBV6-2 or TRBV6-3 to TRBJ1-2; perhaps TRBD1 as D (5 bases). CDR3 length: 13 amino acids. The V end was cut by 6 bases, the J end by 4 bases, with 12 bases between. Looked up from germline, CDR1 is MNHEY and CDR2 is SVGEGT. The CDR3 bases that were read are TGTGCCAGCAGCCGACCGACAGTCTATGGC. The encoded protein is CASSRPTVYG. The full-length CDR3 reads as CASSRPTVYGYTF.

This clone was found many times. Sequencing ends 3 residues short of the CDR3 end; the germline J gene provides the rest. The V gene is TRBV30, the J gene TRBJ2-3; 7 bases align to TRBD2. From germline, CDR1 is GTSNPN and CDR2 SVGIG (reference sequence). The CDR3 totals 15 residues. Trimming cost V 0 bases and J 6 bases; bases outside gene matches: 9. The part of the CDR3 DNA that was read is TGTGCCTGGAGTGTACCAGGCGGGAGTTTTGATACG. Protein sequence: CAWSVPGGSFDT. The CDR3 reads in full as CAWSVPGGSFDTQYF.

A remark on this clone: The read ends 3 residues shy of where the CDR3 ends; the end is completed using the germline J gene. The chain combines TRBV7-9 with TRBJ1-2; the match to TRBD1 covers 10 bases. The CDR3 spans 15 residues. Germline values: CDR1 SEHNR, CDR2 FQNEAQ (reference sequence). The CDR3 sequence: CASSSRDRGNFDYTF. CDR3 bases read: TGTGCCAGCAGCTCCCGGGACAGGGGAAACTTCGAC. Drawing the rest from reference TRBV7-9 and TRBJ1-2, the complete variable domain is DTGVSQNPRHKITKRGQNVTFRCDPISEHNRLYWYRQTLGQGPEFLTYFQNEAQLEKSRLLSDRFSAERPKGSFSTLEIQRTEQGDSAMYLCASSSRDRGNFDYTFGSGTRLTVV.

This clone was picked up many times. Read data end 3 residues before the CDR3 end; the end is taken from the germline J gene. The genes are TRBV5-1 and TRBJ2-3; 8 bases agree with TRBD2. Trimming removed 3 bases from V and 4 bases from J; junction bases left unmatched: 4. The CDR3 loop spans 14 amino acids. Germline lookup yields CDR1 SGHRS and CDR2 YFSETQ. The CDR3 bases that were read are TGCGCCAGCAGCTCACCGGGGGGGGCAGATACG. Amino acids: CASSSPGGADT. The entire CDR3 is CASSSPGGADTQYF.

In its sample, this clone was seen a few times. The read falls 3 residues short of the CDR3 end, and the missing part is taken from the germline J gene. The chain joins TRBV30 to TRBJ1-1, with 7 bases that match TRBD1. From germline, CDR1 is GTSNPN and CDR2 SVGIG (reference sequence). The CDR3 spans 13 residues. Here the CDR3 reads CAWSVQGNGKAFF. CDR3 DNA (partial): TGTGCCTGGAGTGTACAGGGGAACGGTAAA.

This clone was counted ten times or more. The CDR3 extends 3 residues past the end of the read, so its final part is completed from the germline J gene. The rearrangement uses TRBV24-1 and TRBJ1-4; D uncertain. The CDR3 has 16 amino acids. Germline V CDR1 and CDR2: KGHDR, SFDVKD. Trimming removed 0 bases at V and 5 bases at J, with 12 bases between. The CDR3 bases that were read are TGTGCCACCAGTGATTTGTCCGGGGAACCCAATGAAAAA. Amino acids: CATSDLSGEPNEK. The full-length CDR3 reads as CATSDLSGEPNEKLFF.

This clone was picked up many times. The read falls 3 residues short of the CDR3 end, and the missing part is taken from the germline J gene. The rearrangement joins TRBV2 to TRBJ2-5, with D perhaps matching TRBD1 (5 bases). Looked up from germline, CDR1 is SNHLY and CDR2 is FYNNEI. The germline V and J ends were trimmed by 6 bases and 2 bases, with 16 bases remaining between them. The CDR3 extends over 15 amino acids. The sequenced CDR3 bases are TGTGCCAGCAGGGCGACAGCCCTGTGGCAAGAGACC. This codes for CASRATALWQET. The whole CDR3 is CASRATALWQETQYF.